The clone carrying this T cell receptor beta chain showed up just a few times. Its antigen is unidentified. The record originates from a study of cytomegalovirus exposure and HLA in healthy donors. Study-level results: The authors confirmed in vitro that a few CMV-associated chains were specific for CMV antigens.

The CDR3 contains 14 residues. V lost 5 bases, J lost 4 bases, and 7 bases stayed unmatched. The germline V gene has CDR1 MNHEY and CDR2 SMNVEV (reference sequence). In the PCR, 60 Vbeta and 13 Jbeta primers were used. Using immunoSEQ multiplex PCR, the repertoire was profiled, and TCRdb retains in-frame clones only, with some absent. This table has 120,000 to 150,000 clones, 60% to 80% appearing once. The clonotype comes from a woman aged 45-59 years in good health and CMV-seronegative. This chain uses TRBV27 with TRBJ1-2, with 7 bases that match TRBD1. The sample was PBMCs. The CDR3 here is CASSPRTGLYGYTF. In nucleotides, the CDR3 is TGTGCCAGCAGTCCGAGGACAGGTCTCTATGGCTACACCTTC.